This is a list of T cell receptor beta chains from one sample in a study of CD8 T cells in ankylosing spondylitis. TCRdb used MiXCR to reprocess the 5' RACE reads, holding one entry per CDR3 protein. The sample consists of about 340,000 distinct CDR3 sequences, 14% to 15% of them appearing once. The sample taken for sequencing was blood, either unsorted or a sorted T cell fraction (not recorded which). The receptors were gathered from a male donor with ankylosing spondylitis or in good health (not recorded which). Each CDR3 is given with its conserved first and last residue. Fields, in order: CDR3 DNA, CDR3 protein, clone size, J gene, V gene, D gene. D genes are given only for firm matches. For some rows the clone size is stated as once, few or many, or as a class when expanded; others skip it.

CDR3nt: TGTGCCAGCAGTGACGGGGAGGAGAGGTCACCCCTCCACTTT
CDR3aa: CASSDGEERSPLHF
abundance: few
j_gene: TRBJ1-6
v_gene: TRBV6-1
d_gene: NA

CDR3nt: TGTGCCAGCAGAGACGGGCAGGGGAACACTGAAGCTTTCTTT
CDR3aa: CASRDGQGNTEAFF
abundance: few
j_gene: TRBJ1-1
v_gene: TRBV12-3/TRBV12-4
d_gene: NA

CDR3nt: TGTGCCAGCAGCCGGGAATTGGTCTCCTACGAGCAGTACTTC
CDR3aa: CASSRELVSYEQYF
abundance: NA
j_gene: TRBJ2-7
v_gene: TRBV3-1
d_gene: NA

CDR3nt: TGCAGCTCAAGGACAGGGGGCTACACCGGGGAGCTGTTTTTT
CDR3aa: CSSRTGGYTGELFF
abundance: NA
j_gene: TRBJ2-2
v_gene: TRBV29-1
d_gene: TRBD1

CDR3nt: TGCAGCGTGAGGACAGAACAGACCGGGGAGCTGTTTTTT
CDR3aa: CSVRTEQTGELFF
abundance: few
j_gene: TRBJ2-2
v_gene: TRBV29-1
d_gene: NA

CDR3nt: TGTGCCAGCTCACCGACTAGCGGCACAGATACGCAGTATTTT
CDR3aa: CASSPTSGTDTQYF
abundance: NA
j_gene: TRBJ2-3
v_gene: TRBV18
d_gene: TRBD2

CDR3nt: TGTGCCAGCAGCTTGGCCGGGAGCAATCAGCCCCAGCATTTT
CDR3aa: CASSLAGSNQPQHF
abundance: many
j_gene: TRBJ1-5
v_gene: TRBV5-1
d_gene: NA

CDR3nt: TGTGCCAGCAGCCTGTTTGGACAGGGCCCCTACGAGCAGTACTTC
CDR3aa: CASSLFGQGPYEQYF
abundance: many
j_gene: TRBJ2-7
v_gene: TRBV5-6
d_gene: TRBD1

CDR3nt: TGTGCCAGCAGCCCGAGGAAGGCTGGGTTCAATGAGCAGTTCTTC
CDR3aa: CASSPRKAGFNEQFF
abundance: NA
j_gene: TRBJ2-1
v_gene: TRBV12-3/TRBV12-4
d_gene: NA

CDR3nt: TGCGCCAGCAGCCCCATGGAGGGAAACACTGAAGCTTTCTTT
CDR3aa: CASSPMEGNTEAFF
abundance: few
j_gene: TRBJ1-1
v_gene: TRBV5-1
d_gene: NA

CDR3nt: TGCGCCAGCAGTTCTTATATACTAGCGGACTCCTACGAGCAGTACTTC
CDR3aa: CASSSYILADSYEQYF
abundance: many
j_gene: TRBJ2-7
v_gene: TRBV5-1
d_gene: TRBD2

CDR3nt: TGTGCCAGCAGCTCGAGACAGGGGGACTACGAGCAGTACTTC
CDR3aa: CASSSRQGDYEQYF
abundance: few
j_gene: TRBJ2-7
v_gene: TRBV11-1
d_gene: TRBD1

CDR3nt: TGTGCCAGCAGTCCCTACCGGGGACAGGGGGTCCACGAGCAGTACTTC
CDR3aa: CASSPYRGQGVHEQYF
abundance: few
j_gene: TRBJ2-7
v_gene: TRBV27
d_gene: TRBD1

CDR3nt: TGTGCCAGCGCCCCGTCAGGGGTCTATAATTCACCCCTCCACTTT
CDR3aa: CASAPSGVYNSPLHF
abundance: NA
j_gene: TRBJ1-6
v_gene: TRBV7-9
d_gene: NA

CDR3nt: TGCAGCGTTGACGGGCAGGGAAACACTGAAGCTTTCTTT
CDR3aa: CSVDGQGNTEAFF
abundance: many
j_gene: TRBJ1-1
v_gene: TRBV29-1
d_gene: NA

CDR3nt: TGTGCCAGCAGTCTTACTCTAGCGGGAGGAGGGGACGAGCAGTACTTC
CDR3aa: CASSLTLAGGGDEQYF
abundance: few
j_gene: TRBJ2-7
v_gene: TRBV6-5
d_gene: TRBD2

CDR3nt: TGCGCCAGCAGCTTGATGGGTGCGCAAGGTGAGCAGTTCTTC
CDR3aa: CASSLMGAQGEQFF
abundance: few
j_gene: TRBJ2-1
v_gene: TRBV5-1
d_gene: NA

CDR3nt: TGCGCCAGCAGCTTGGGGACGGGCGAGTCAGCCCAGCATTTT
CDR3aa: CASSLGTGESAQHF
abundance: few
j_gene: TRBJ1-5
v_gene: TRBV5-1
d_gene: NA

CDR3nt: TGTGCCAGCAGTGTCAACCACGAGCAGTACTTC
CDR3aa: CASSVNHEQYF
abundance: few
j_gene: TRBJ2-7
v_gene: TRBV25-1
d_gene: NA

CDR3nt: TGTGCCTGGAGTGGGGACTACGAGCAGTACTTC
CDR3aa: CAWSGDYEQYF
abundance: few
j_gene: TRBJ2-7
v_gene: TRBV30
d_gene: NA

CDR3nt: TGCAGTGCCCACTCCGACAGGGCGGGCACTGAAGCTTTCTTT
CDR3aa: CSAHSDRAGTEAFF
abundance: few
j_gene: TRBJ1-1
v_gene: TRBV20-1
d_gene: TRBD1

CDR3nt: TGCGCCAGCAGCCAAGATGGCACAAGGACAGGCGCTAACTATGGCTACACCTTC
CDR3aa: CASSQDGTRTGANYGYTF
abundance: many
j_gene: TRBJ1-2
v_gene: TRBV4-1
d_gene: TRBD1

CDR3nt: TGCAGTGCTAGAGCCCATAGCGGGAGGGCAATAGATACGCAGTATTTT
CDR3aa: CSARAHSGRAIDTQYF
abundance: NA
j_gene: TRBJ2-3
v_gene: TRBV20-1
d_gene: TRBD2

CDR3nt: TGTGCCAGCAGTTACAGGGGATGGCTCTACGAGCAGTACTTC
CDR3aa: CASSYRGWLYEQYF
abundance: NA
j_gene: TRBJ2-7
v_gene: TRBV6-2/TRBV6-3
d_gene: NA

CDR3nt: TGCGCCAGCAGTGAGTCGTTCCCAGGGACCCAGTACTTC
CDR3aa: CASSESFPGTQYF
abundance: NA
j_gene: TRBJ2-5
v_gene: TRBV10-1
d_gene: NA

CDR3nt: TGCAGCTCCTCTAAGGTGTCAATTGGGTACAATGAGCAGTTCTTC
CDR3aa: CSSSKVSIGYNEQFF
abundance: many
j_gene: TRBJ2-1
v_gene: TRBV29-1
d_gene: NA

CDR3nt: TGCGCCAGCAGCTACGGGGTGGAGCAGCCTCCATTACGCTACGAGCAGTACTTC
CDR3aa: CASSYGVEQPPLRYEQYF
abundance: few
j_gene: TRBJ2-7
v_gene: TRBV5-1
d_gene: NA

CDR3nt: TGTGCCAGCAGCTTACATACTAGCGGGGGCTCCTACAATGAGCAGTTCTTC
CDR3aa: CASSLHTSGGSYNEQFF
abundance: NA
j_gene: TRBJ2-1
v_gene: TRBV2
d_gene: TRBD2

CDR3nt: TGTGCCACCAGCAAAGAATGGACGCCTGGACGGAATGAGCAGTTCTTC
CDR3aa: CATSKEWTPGRNEQFF
abundance: NA
j_gene: TRBJ2-1
v_gene: TRBV15
d_gene: NA

CDR3nt: TGTGCCAGCAGTTATGCGACTAGCGGGAGCGATGAGCAGTTCTTC
CDR3aa: CASSYATSGSDEQFF
abundance: few
j_gene: TRBJ2-1
v_gene: TRBV6-5
d_gene: TRBD2

CDR3nt: TGTGCCAGTAGTATAGCGAGGACCATCTTTGTCCAGGAGCAGTTCTTC
CDR3aa: CASSIARTIFVQEQFF
abundance: NA
j_gene: TRBJ2-1
v_gene: TRBV19
d_gene: NA

CDR3nt: TGTGCCAGCAGTAGAGGGTGGTCCGGGAGGGCCGAGGAGCAGTTCTTC
CDR3aa: CASSRGWSGRAEEQFF
abundance: NA
j_gene: TRBJ2-1
v_gene: TRBV6-1
d_gene: TRBD2

CDR3nt: TGTGCCAGCAGTTTAGCAGGTCGCAAAAACATTCAGTACTTC
CDR3aa: CASSLAGRKNIQYF
abundance: NA
j_gene: TRBJ2-4
v_gene: TRBV27
d_gene: NA

CDR3nt: TGTGCCATCAAAGGACAGTCGACTGAAGCTTTCTTT
CDR3aa: CAIKGQSTEAFF
abundance: NA
j_gene: TRBJ1-1
v_gene: TRBV6-1
d_gene: NA

CDR3nt: TGTGCCAGCAGCCAAGATTCGTCGGGAAGGGGCTACACCTTC
CDR3aa: CASSQDSSGRGYTF
abundance: few
j_gene: TRBJ1-2
v_gene: TRBV4-2
d_gene: NA

CDR3nt: TGTGCCAGCAGCCATACGGTTTCGGGTTACGAGCAGTACTTC
CDR3aa: CASSHTVSGYEQYF
abundance: NA
j_gene: TRBJ2-7
v_gene: TRBV3-1
d_gene: NA

CDR3nt: TGTGCCACTAAGGGGGCGGGAGCGGTTAACAATGAGCAGTTCTTC
CDR3aa: CATKGAGAVNNEQFF
abundance: NA
j_gene: TRBJ2-1
v_gene: TRBV15
d_gene: NA

CDR3nt: TGTGCCAGCCGAGGACTAGCGGGAGGGCTAAGCTCCTACAATGAGCAGTTCTTC
CDR3aa: CASRGLAGGLSSYNEQFF
abundance: NA
j_gene: TRBJ2-1
v_gene: TRBV2
d_gene: TRBD2

CDR3nt: TGTGCCAGCAGTCACAGGGACGAGCAGTACTTC
CDR3aa: CASSHRDEQYF
abundance: few
j_gene: TRBJ2-7
v_gene: TRBV12-3/TRBV12-4
d_gene: NA

CDR3nt: TGCGCCAGCGATTCAGGGGGCGGGAACACCGGGGAGCTGTTTTTT
CDR3aa: CASDSGGGNTGELFF
abundance: few
j_gene: TRBJ2-2
v_gene: TRBV5-1
d_gene: TRBD1

CDR3nt: TGCGCCAGCAGCCAAGATCGAGGGACAGGGGGCCCCCAAGAGACCCAGTACTTC
CDR3aa: CASSQDRGTGGPQETQYF
abundance: NA
j_gene: TRBJ2-5
v_gene: TRBV4-1
d_gene: TRBD1

CDR3nt: TGTGCCATCTCTCCGGGGGGCGCCTACGAGCAGTACTTC
CDR3aa: CAISPGGAYEQYF
abundance: few
j_gene: TRBJ2-7
v_gene: TRBV10-3
d_gene: NA

CDR3nt: TGTGCCAGTAGTCAAAATCCGGGCCCAAATAGCAATCAGCCCCAGCATTTT
CDR3aa: CASSQNPGPNSNQPQHF
abundance: NA
j_gene: TRBJ1-5
v_gene: TRBV19
d_gene: NA

CDR3nt: TGTGCCAGTAGTATCTCTCGGAGCGGGAGGGATGAGCAGTTCTTC
CDR3aa: CASSISRSGRDEQFF
abundance: few
j_gene: TRBJ2-1
v_gene: TRBV19
d_gene: TRBD2

CDR3nt: TGTGCCAGCAGCAAAGAGGAGCGGAGGGCGGAGACCCAGTACTTC
CDR3aa: CASSKEERRAETQYF
abundance: few
j_gene: TRBJ2-5
v_gene: TRBV21-1
d_gene: NA

CDR3nt: TGTGCCTGGAGTGAAAGTCGGGGAAATACGCAGTATTTT
CDR3aa: CAWSESRGNTQYF
abundance: few
j_gene: TRBJ2-3
v_gene: TRBV30
d_gene: NA

CDR3nt: TGTGCCACCACCATAGCGGTTACCTACAATGAGCAGTTCTTC
CDR3aa: CATTIAVTYNEQFF
abundance: NA
j_gene: TRBJ2-1
v_gene: TRBV12-3/TRBV12-4
d_gene: NA

CDR3nt: TGTGCCAGCAGCGGTGGGACGTGGATGGCTTCACCCCTCCACTTT
CDR3aa: CASSGGTWMASPLHF
abundance: few
j_gene: TRBJ1-6
v_gene: TRBV9
d_gene: NA

CDR3nt: TGTGCCAGTAGTGTGAGACCTCCTCAGGCAGGGGGCCGGAACATTCAGTACTTC
CDR3aa: CASSVRPPQAGGRNIQYF
abundance: NA
j_gene: TRBJ2-4
v_gene: TRBV19
d_gene: TRBD1

CDR3nt: TGCGCCAGCAGCTCCGCGGAAGGGCAGACCAACTTCAATGAGCAGTTCTTC
CDR3aa: CASSSAEGQTNFNEQFF
abundance: few
j_gene: TRBJ2-1
v_gene: TRBV5-1
d_gene: NA

CDR3nt: TGCGCCAGCAGCGCCTACAGGGGAATGCAAGAGACCCAGTACTTC
CDR3aa: CASSAYRGMQETQYF
abundance: NA
j_gene: TRBJ2-5
v_gene: TRBV5-1
d_gene: TRBD1